This T cell receptor beta chain was documented in a study of shared clonotypes between healthy human individuals. Comments on this clone: Other nucleotide sequences from this sample produce the same CDR3.

This CDR3 has 12 amino acids. The V and J ends lost 3 bases and 4 bases respectively, with 10 bases between them. Germline loops: CDR1 GTSNPN, CDR2 SVGIG (reference sequence). Produced via immunoSEQ multiplex PCR; TCRdb's table is partial and in-frame only. The table lists some 2,000,000 clones, under 97% of them singletons. Source material: naive CD4+ T cells sorted from blood. Described subset: CD45RA+ positively selected. This TCR came from a man aged 18 to 29 in good health. The chain combines TRBV30 with TRBJ2-7, with D possibly called TRBD1 or TRBD2 (5 bases each). The CDR3 nucleotides read TGTGCCTGGAGGGGGGTCTCATACGAGCAGTACTTC. It codes for CAWRGVSYEQYF.